The 11 T cell receptor beta chains below all came from one sample that was sequenced in a study of T cell changes during pregnancy in multiple sclerosis. Clones were sequenced by immunoSEQ multiplex PCR, and TCRdb holds only the in-frame ones, with some missing. The data contain around 30,000 clones, roughly 87% of them singletons. The sequences come from CD8+ T cells from peripheral blood mononuclear cells, collected in the first trimester of pregnancy. The receptors were gathered from a female donor with multiple sclerosis, enrolled in a pregnancy study.

J is TRBJ1-3 and V is TRBV4-1; possibly TRBD1 for D (5 bases). Germline assignment: CDR1 MGHRA and CDR2 YSYEKL. V lost 1 base, J lost 8 bases, and 9 bases lay in between. CDR3 length: 13 amino acids. The CDR3 DNA reads as TGCGCCAGCAGCCAAGGTCGGGGGTACACCATATATTTT. It specifies CASSQGRGYTIYF.

In its sample, this clone was seen once. V gene TRBV7-6 combines with J gene TRBJ1-6; TRBD1 agrees at 7 bases. V shed 5 bases, J shed 4 bases, and the junction held 5 bases outside the gene matches. CDR3 size: 15 residues. Per germline, CDR1 SGHVS and CDR2 FNYEAQ. For the CDR3, the DNA is TGTGCCAGCAGCCCCGGGACAGAATATAATTCACCCCTCCACTTT. Its protein product is CASSPGTEYNSPLHF.

The chain couples TRBV29-1 to TRBJ2-3, with a tentative D call TRBD2 (6 bases). Trimming left V 5 bases short and J 6 bases short, with 12 bases between. The CDR3 totals 12 residues. Germline lookup yields CDR1 SQVTM and CDR2 ANQGSEA. CDR3 sequence reads: CSVWDSIDTQYF. CDR3 DNA sequence: TGCAGCGTTTGGGACTCGATTGATACGCAGTATTTT.

V and J are TRBV2 and TRBJ2-2; a possible D gene is TRBD1 (5 bases). CDR3 size: 18 residues. V lost 5 bases and J 3 bases, leaving 22 bases between the germline ends. Germline loops: CDR1 SNHLY, CDR2 FYNNEI. CDR3 sequence (DNA): TGTGCCAGCAGTCATAACCGAGACAGAGTACTGGACACCGGGGAGCTGTTTTTT. Translated: CASSHNRDRVLDTGELFF.

The chain joins TRBV5-1 to TRBJ2-2, with 12 nucleotides matching TRBD2. CDR1 SGHRS and CDR2 YFSETQ come from the germline V gene. The CDR3 spans 17 residues. With 2 bases clipped from V and 3 bases from J, the junction kept 5 bases outside the gene matches. CDR3 sequence: CASSLYLAGGDTGELFF. The CDR3 DNA follows: TGCGCCAGCAGCTTATATCTAGCGGGAGGGGACACCGGGGAGCTGTTTTTT.

The chain employs TRBV27 and TRBJ2-7, with D unclear. There are 12 residues in the CDR3. The V end lost 9 bases, the J end lost 2 bases, and 11 bases lay between the germline ends. Germline V gives CDR1 MNHEY, CDR2 SMNVEV (reference sequence). This CDR3 is CASRSEAYEQYF. The CDR3 DNA reads as TGTGCCAGTCGATCTGAGGCCTACGAGCAGTACTTC.

This clone has a single count. The chain combines TRBV10-3 with TRBJ2-1; 9 positions match TRBD2. The CDR3 loop spans 16 amino acids. V shed 10 bases and J 0 bases; nucleotides not matched to a gene: 10. Germline values: CDR1 ENHRY, CDR2 SYGVKD. CDR3 DNA sequence: TGTGCCAGCTTCCATCTTAGCGGGAGCTCCTACAATGAGCAGTTCTTC. Translated: CASFHLSGSSYNEQFF.

This clone was seen just once. V is TRBV4-1 and J is TRBJ1-2, with 10 nucleotides matching TRBD1. Germline values: CDR1 MGHRA, CDR2 YSYEKL. The trim removed 3 bases at V and 7 bases at J, leaving 11 bases unmatched. This CDR3 has 16 residues. CDR3 amino acids: CASSHLMGQGRSGYTF. CDR3 DNA: TGCGCCAGCAGCCACCTGATGGGACAGGGGAGGTCTGGCTACACCTTC.

V usage is TRBV19 and J usage is TRBJ2-2, with D possibly matching TRBD1 (6 bases). Germline CDR1 reads LNHDA; CDR2 reads SQIVND (reference sequence). The CDR3 sequence is 17 residues long. Trimming pared 7 bases from V and 1 base from J, leaving 19 bases between. CDR3 amino acids: CASTNEGVLGNTGELFF. DNA of the CDR3: TGTGCCAGTACCAATGAGGGGGTTCTAGGGAACACCGGGGAGCTGTTTTTT.

The rearrangement uses TRBV9 and TRBJ2-7, with 7 bases identical to TRBD2. Germline V lookup: CDR1 SGDLS, CDR2 YYNGEE. Unmatched junction bases numbered 7, after V lost 0 bases and J lost 7 bases. The CDR3 covers 14 residues. CDR3 DNA: TGTGCCAGCAGCGTAGAGGAGCGGGGTTGGGAGCAGTACTTC. This translates into CASSVEERGWEQYF.

V usage is TRBV10-2 and J usage is TRBJ2-3, with 9 nucleotides matching TRBD2. V dropped 4 bases and J dropped 4; count of bases not matched to a gene: 6. This CDR3 comprises 15 residues. Germline CDR1 and CDR2: WSHSY and SAAADI. The CDR3: CASSVSGSNADTQYF. DNA of the CDR3: TGCGCCAGCAGTGTTAGCGGGAGTAACGCAGATACGCAGTATTTT.